This T cell receptor (beta chain) appears in the sequencing data of a study of post-analysis software for immune sequencing data. Study at large: Recorded subtypes: relapsing-remitting, secondary progressive, progressive-relapsing; some patients unannotated.

The J segment lost 7 bases and the V segment lost 10 bases, leaving 16 bases of the junction unmatched. The germline V gene has CDR1 MDHEN and CDR2 SYDVKM. The CDR3 has 15 amino acids. Unique-molecular-identifier-tagged TCR beta cDNA libraries were used. Each CDR3 protein gets one entry after TCRdb re-called the PCR reads with MiXCR. This table has 350,000 to 500,000 distinct CDR3 sequences, approximately 37% appearing once. Of note for this clonotype: What it recognizes is unknown.

General study results and limits: Controls showed lower frequencies than patients for 5 or 6 TRBV segments, and TRBV5-6, TRBV5-1 and TRBV20-1 were among these. There was significantly lower normalized Chao1 diversity in multiple sclerosis patients than in controls.

Sequencing was performed on blood. The genes are TRBV28 and TRBJ2-1, with 7 bases lining up with TRBD2. The receptor's source is a girl aged 2-9 years with multiple sclerosis. CDR3 in DNA: TGTGCCACTTATTCCAGGGAGCGGGGTTGGAATGAGCAGTTCTTC. It codes for CATYSRERGWNEQFF.